The 27 T cell receptor beta chains below all came from one sample that was sequenced in a study of T-cell memory formation after mild COVID-19. TCRdb passed the 5' RACE reads through MiXCR, listing each CDR3 protein once. Altogether roughly 200,000 distinct CDR3 sequences are present, roughly 17% being singletons, with the ten largest covering approximately 2.1%. The sample comprised PBMCs or a T cell subset sorted from them (not recorded which). These receptors all come from an adult woman who had mild COVID-19 (a few samples of this study predate the infection). Cell type and time point are not known.

There are a few counts of this clonotype. The chain couples TRBV5-4 to TRBJ2-5, with a weak D call TRBD2 (5 bases). CDR3 length: 13 amino acids. Germline V gene data show CDR1 as SGHNT and CDR2 as YYREEE (reference sequence). Trimming cost V 0 bases and J 8 bases, with 11 bases left between them. The CDR3 loop reads CASSLDGVSTQYF. The CDR3 DNA reads TGTGCCAGCAGCTTGGACGGGGTTTCAACCCAGTACTTC. Based on the CDR3 plus reference TRBV5-4 and TRBJ2-5, the full variable domain is ETGVTQSPTHLIKTRGQQVTLRCSSQSGHNTVSWYQQALGQGPQFIFQYYREEENGRGNFPPRFSGLQFPNYSSELNVNALELDDSALYLCASSLDGVSTQYFGPGTRLLVL.

The rearrangement joins TRBV7-6 to TRBJ2-5; 8 positions match TRBD1. The CDR3 has 15 residues. V gave up 1 base and J gave up 4 bases; unmatched junction bases: 5. In germline, CDR1 is SGHVS, CDR2 FNYEAQ. The CDR3 reads CASSLGTGQVETQYF. As DNA, the CDR3 is TGTGCCAGCAGCTTAGGGACAGGGCAAGTAGAGACCCAGTACTTC.

This clonotype has only a few counts. The chain links TRBV20-1 to TRBJ1-6; D uncertain. The V gene lost 6 bases and the J gene lost 7 bases, with 16 bases spanning the gap. This CDR3 comprises 14 residues. CDR1 is DFQATT, CDR2 SNEGSKA, per germline (reference sequence). As DNA, the CDR3 is TGCAGTGCCCCAATCGGCATCCCCAATTCACCCCTCCACTTT. Translating gives CSAPIGIPNSPLHF.

The chain couples TRBV2 to TRBJ1-2; 8 nucleotides line up with TRBD1. The germline gives CDR1 SNHLY, CDR2 FYNNEI. The CDR3 consists of 14 residues. Trimming took 1 base from V and 4 from J; bases not matched to a gene: 2. The CDR3, as DNA: TGTGCCAGCAGTGAAGGGACAGGGCCCTATGGCTACACCTTC. Encoded protein: CASSEGTGPYGYTF.

This chain connects TRBV29-1 to TRBJ2-3; tentatively, D is TRBD2 (5 bases). The CDR3 covers 13 residues. The germline V and J ends were trimmed by 5 bases and 5 bases, with 14 bases remaining between them. Germline CDR1 reads SQVTM; CDR2 reads ANQGSEA. CDR3 sequence: CSVRSGTGDTQYF. CDR3 coding DNA: TGCAGCGTTCGGAGCGGTACCGGAGATACGCAGTATTTT.

The genes are TRBV6-2 or TRBV6-3 and TRBJ1-1, with D possibly TRBD1 on 5 matching bases. Germline values: CDR1 MNHEY, CDR2 SVGEGT. The CDR3 length is 14 residues. Between the trimmed V and J ends, which lost 2 bases and 5 bases, there was a span of 12 bases. In DNA, the CDR3 is TGTGCCAGCAGTTACGGGGGGGGATTGACTGAAGCTTTCTTT. Encoded protein: CASSYGGGLTEAFF.

This rearrangement joins TRBV24-1 to TRBJ2-6; D possibly corresponds to TRBD1 (6 bases). V dropped 2 bases and J dropped 2 bases, with 9 bases sitting between them. This CDR3 has 16 amino acids. Germline V gives CDR1 KGHDR, CDR2 SFDVKD. The CDR3 DNA reads TGTGCCACCAGTGATTGGGGGACAACTGGGGCCAACGTCCTGACTTTC. Residues: CATSDWGTTGANVLTF.

The chain carries TRBV5-4 and TRBJ2-2; weak D call: TRBD1 (6 bases). V was cut by 0 bases and J by 0 bases, with 12 bases left in between. CDR1 and CDR2 from the germline V gene are SGHNT and YYREEE (reference sequence). The CDR3 extends over 17 amino acids. Written as DNA, the CDR3 is TGTGCCAGCAGCTTGGGGACATGGGGGCCGAACACCGGGGAGCTGTTTTTT. This gives the protein CASSLGTWGPNTGELFF.

This clonotype has a handful of counts. This sequence joins TRBV9 and TRBJ2-7; 9 nucleotides match TRBD1. J lost 5 bases, V lost 3 bases, and 6 bases had no gene match. CDR3 length: 14 amino acids. CDR1 and CDR2 from the germline V gene are SGDLS and YYNGEE. CDR3 bases: TGTGCCAGCAGCGCGCCCTGGACAGGGGACGAGCAGTACTTC. Amino acid sequence: CASSAPWTGDEQYF.

J is TRBJ1-1 and V is TRBV13; no clear D. The CDR3 sequence is 15 residues long. The V end was cut by 1 base, the J end by 4 bases, with 13 bases between. Germline lookup yields CDR1 PRHDT and CDR2 FYEKMQ (reference sequence). In nucleotides, the CDR3 is TGTGCCAGCAGCTTAGCGGGGTTCGGTTCCACTGAAGCTTTCTTT. Its protein product is CASSLAGFGSTEAFF.

In its sample, this clonotype was seen a few times. V is TRBV24-1 and J is TRBJ2-1; no firm D call. Deletions cut 9 bases from V and 5 bases from J, with 7 bases between. This CDR3 has 11 residues. Germline loops: CDR1 KGHDR, CDR2 SFDVKD. The CDR3, as DNA: TGTGCCACCCAACTTCACAATGAGCAGTTCTTC. This codes for CATQLHNEQFF.

The sample holds one count of this clonotype. The J gene is TRBJ2-2, the V gene TRBV12-3 or TRBV12-4, with TRBD2 matching 7 bases. The CDR3 extends over 15 amino acids. J gave up 5 bases and V 6 bases, and 9 bases lay outside the gene matches. The CDR3 region is CASSYTGLPTGELFF. CDR3 nucleotides: TGTGCCAGCAGCTACACGGGACTACCTACCGGGGAGCTGTTTTTT.

This chain uses TRBV24-1 with TRBJ2-1, with 7 nucleotides matching TRBD2. Germline-derived CDR1 and CDR2 are KGHDR and SFDVKD. V lost 5 bases to trimming and J lost 0 bases; unmatched junction nucleotides: 6. This CDR3 contains 16 residues. CDR3 nucleotides: TGTGCCACCAGTGGCATGACTAGCAGCTCCTACAATGAGCAGTTCTTC. Translating gives CATSGMTSSSYNEQFF.

This clonotype has just a few counts. The chain couples TRBV5-1 to TRBJ2-7; no clear D. Trimming left V 7 bases short and J 12 bases short, with 11 bases between. This CDR3 has 9 amino acids. Looked up from germline, CDR1 is SGHRS and CDR2 is YFSETQ. In DNA form, the CDR3 reads TGCGCCAGCCCCATGTTGGGGTACTTC. It is translated as CASPMLGYF.

This clonotype has a count of ten or more. This chain joins TRBV5-5 and TRBJ2-7; 8 nucleotides align to TRBD2. The length of the CDR3 is 13 residues. Germline CDR1 and CDR2: SGHKS and YYEKEE (reference sequence). The V segment lost 6 bases and the J segment 7 bases; nucleotides outside the gene matches: 9. Here the CDR3 DNA reads TGTGCCAGCATGAATAGCGGGGCCTGGGAGCAGTACTTC. This gives the protein CASMNSGAWEQYF.

This chain uses TRBV2 with TRBJ2-1; TRBD2 is a possible D gene (6 bases). V was shortened by 1 base and J by 3 bases, with 10 bases between the two germline ends. CDR1 is SNHLY and CDR2 is FYNNEI in the germline V gene. The CDR3 runs to 15 residues. Written as DNA, the CDR3 is TGTGCCAGCAGTGAAGGGCGGGGAAGCTACAATGAGCAGTTCTTC. Its protein is CASSEGRGSYNEQFF.

This clonotype has just a few counts. The chain combines TRBV5-5 with TRBJ2-5, with no clear D. From germline, CDR1 is SGHKS and CDR2 YYEKEE (reference sequence). V was clipped by 4 bases and J by 3 bases, with 7 bases between them. The CDR3 runs to 12 residues. The CDR3 DNA sequence: TGTGCCAGCAGCGCAGAGGAAGAGACCCAGTACTTC. Its translation is CASSAEEETQYF.

This chain joins TRBV28 and TRBJ1-2; a possible D gene is TRBD1 (5 bases). The germline V and J ends were trimmed by 8 bases and 3 bases, with 13 bases remaining between them. From germline, CDR1 is MDHEN and CDR2 SYDVKM. The CDR3 has 13 residues. This chain's CDR3 is CASVPGGDYGYTF. CDR3 nucleotides: TGTGCCAGCGTACCCGGGGGGGACTATGGCTACACCTTC.

This CDR3 is CASSFGQGFNTEAFF. The DNA for the CDR3 is TGTGCCAGCAGCTTCGGACAGGGTTTCAACACTGAAGCTTTCTTT. The chain uses TRBV7-8 and TRBJ1-1; 8 positions agree with TRBD1. The CDR3 spans 15 residues. V was pared by 3 bases and J by 2 bases, with 5 bases of the junction left unmatched. Germline assignment: CDR1 SGHVS and CDR2 FQNEAQ.

This chain connects TRBV12-5 to TRBJ2-3; TRBD1 agrees at 9 bases. This CDR3 is 17 amino acids long. Germline CDR1 and CDR2: LGHNT and FRNRAP. Germline trimming cut 6 bases from V and 2 bases from J; bases unmatched to any gene: 12. The CDR3 coding sequence is TGTGCTAGTGGCCTCCTCAGGACAGGGGACTACACAGATACGCAGTATTTT. Its translation is CASGLLRTGDYTDTQYF.

This clonotype was counted between two and nine times. This chain uses TRBV12-3 or TRBV12-4 with TRBJ2-2; 8 bases align to TRBD1. CDR3 size: 17 residues. The V segment lost 6 bases and the J segment 1 base; nucleotides outside the gene matches: 10. This CDR3 is CASSLPLGTGNTGELFF. The CDR3 nucleotides read TGTGCCAGCAGCTTGCCTTTGGGGACAGGGAACACCGGGGAGCTGTTTTTT.

The chain employs TRBV29-1 and TRBJ2-3; D is possibly TRBD1 or TRBD2 (7 bases each). V gave up 2 bases and J gave up 2 bases, with 14 bases separating them. Germline V gene data show CDR1 as SQVTM and CDR2 as ANQGSEA. The CDR3 is 15 residues long. CDR3 residues: CSVEQGGANTDTQYF. As DNA, the CDR3 is TGCAGCGTTGAACAGGGGGGGGCGAACACAGATACGCAGTATTTT.

This clonotype was picked up a small number of times. This chain connects TRBV6-5 to TRBJ2-7; TRBD1 or TRBD2 may be the D gene (6 bases each). CDR1 is MNHEY, CDR2 SVGAGI, per germline. V gave up 5 bases and J gave up 3 bases, with 17 bases separating them. The CDR3 runs to 15 residues. The CDR3 sequence: CASSKDRPGGYEQYF. The CDR3 coding sequence is TGTGCCAGCAGTAAAGACAGGCCCGGGGGCTACGAGCAGTACTTC.

Concerning this clonotype itself: Sequence at one end of the junction differs from germline and may be a read error. The chain carries TRBV4-3 and TRBJ2-7; tentatively, D is TRBD1 (6 bases). This CDR3 spans 13 amino acids. CDR1 and CDR2 from the germline V gene are LGHNA and YSLEER. The CDR3 DNA reads TGCGTCAGCAGCCAGGGGACCGACTACGAGCAGTACTTC. This codes for CVSSQGTDYEQYF.

In this sample, this clonotype turned up a few times. Its ends do not fully match the called genes, so a read error is possible. The rearrangement uses TRBV24-1 and TRBJ2-7, with D uncertain. CDR1 and CDR2 (germline): KGHDR, SFDVKD. The length of the CDR3 is 15 residues. CDR3 region: CATSDFFLTSSEQYF. The CDR3 nucleotides are TGTGCCACCAGTGATTTTTTTTTGACCTCCTCCGAGCAGTACTTC.

This clonotype was seen a handful of times. At one boundary the junction diverges from the germline segment, which might be a read error. The CDR3 here is CSAREAGGPADF. DNA for the CDR3: TGCAGCGCCCGGGAGGCGGGAGGGCCAGCGGACTTC. This sequence joins TRBV29-1 and TRBJ2-4, with 9 bases that match TRBD2. The CDR3 covers 12 residues. In germline, CDR1 is SQVTM, CDR2 ANQGSEA.

CDR3 sequence reads: CASSLGSGTNTGELFF. CDR3 coding DNA: TGTGCCAGCAGCTTAGGTTCAGGGACGAACACCGGGGAGCTGTTTTTT. The chain links TRBV11-3 to TRBJ2-2; weak D call: TRBD1 (5 bases). The CDR3 length is 16 residues. Germline lookup yields CDR1 SGHNT and CDR2 YENEEA. The V end lost 1 base, the J end lost 0 bases, and 9 bases lay between the germline ends.